A single sample is the source of the 14 T cell receptor beta chains below, sequenced in a study of T cell responses to AZD1222 COVID-19 vaccine. Produced via immunoSEQ multiplex PCR; TCRdb's table is partial and in-frame only. The data hold over 150,000 clones, with 90% to 95% observed a single time. The sample in question was peripheral blood, obtained 28 days after the second dose of the MenACWY control vaccine. These receptors all come from an adult who received the MenACWY meningococcal vaccine as a control.

This clone has only a few counts. The chain employs TRBV7-2 and TRBJ1-6; D gene ambiguous. The V end was cut by 2 bases, the J end by 6 bases, with 8 bases between. This CDR3 is built from 14 residues. Germline lookup yields CDR1 SGHTA and CDR2 FQGNSA. The chain's CDR3 is CASSLSRFNSPLHF. For the CDR3, the DNA is TGTGCCAGCAGCTTATCACGGTTTAATTCACCCCTCCACTTT. Supplemented by reference TRBV7-2 and TRBJ1-6, the full variable domain reads GAGVSQSPSNKVTEKGKDVELRCDPISGHTALYWYRQSLGQGLEFLIYFQGNSAPDKSGLPSDRFSAERTGGSVSTLTIQRTQQEDSAVYLCASSLSRFNSPLHFGNGTRLTVT.

The sample holds a few counts of this clone. The CDR3 here is CASSEWPNQPQHF. CDR3 coding DNA: TGTGCCAGCAGTGAATGGCCAAATCAGCCCCAGCATTTT. The V gene is TRBV6-1, the J gene TRBJ1-5; D is ambiguous. The CDR3 is 13 residues long. V dropped 2 bases and J dropped 4 bases, with 6 bases sitting between them. CDR1 and CDR2 from the germline V gene are MNHNS and SASEGT.

The V call is TRBV6-5, the J call TRBJ2-7; the match to TRBD1 covers 9 bases. Germline-derived CDR1 and CDR2 are MNHEY and SVGAGI. The junction had 7 bases not matched to a gene; V was cut back by 10 bases and J by 3 bases. The CDR3 sequence is 13 residues long. The CDR3 DNA follows: TGTGCCATCCGGGACAGGGCGATCTACGAGCAGTACTTC. This sequence encodes CAIRDRAIYEQYF.

The chain recombines TRBV5-1 with TRBJ2-2; D might be TRBD1 or TRBD2, each matching 7 bases. Trimming shortened V by 3 bases and J by 4 bases, and 16 bases separated the two germline ends. Germline V gene lookup returns CDR1 SGHRS and CDR2 YFSETQ. CDR3 length equals 16 residues. CDR3 in DNA: TGCGCCAGCAGCTCCAGGGGGGGGCAGGGCACCGGGGAGCTGTTTTTT. This codes for CASSSRGGQGTGELFF. Combining the CDR3 with reference TRBV5-1 and TRBJ2-2 gives the whole variable domain KAGVTQTPRYLIKTRGQQVTLSCSPISGHRSVSWYQQTPGQGLQFLFEYFSETQRNKGNFPGRFSGRQFSNSRSEMNVSTLELGDSALYLCASSSRGGQGTGELFFGEGSRLTVL.

This rearrangement joins TRBV30 to TRBJ1-2; weak D call: TRBD1 (5 bases). V lost 1 base to trimming and J lost 7 bases, with 16 bases between them. In germline, CDR1 is GTSNPN, CDR2 SVGIG (reference sequence). There are 14 residues in the CDR3. The CDR3 spells CAWSGGRSSGGYTF. CDR3 DNA sequence: TGTGCCTGGAGTGGGGGGAGGTCTTCAGGTGGCTACACCTTC.

The genes are TRBV7-2 and TRBJ2-1; TRBD1 might be the D (5 bases). The V end was cut by 3 bases, the J end by 8 bases, with 17 bases between. The germline gives CDR1 SGHTA, CDR2 FQGNSA. The CDR3 contains 15 residues. The CDR3 reads CASSFHGRERYEQFF. As DNA, the CDR3 is TGTGCCAGCAGCTTTCATGGCAGGGAAAGGTATGAGCAGTTCTTC.

The V gene is TRBV10-3, the J gene TRBJ1-1, with D tentatively TRBD1 (6 bases). The CDR3 is 14 amino acids. In germline, CDR1 is ENHRY, CDR2 SYGVKD. The V end was cut by 10 bases, the J end by 1 base, with 16 bases between. CDR3 sequence (DNA): TGTGCCACCAAGAGACAGGAGAAGAACACTGAAGCTTTCTTT. Translating gives CATKRQEKNTEAFF.

The chain combines TRBV5-6 with TRBJ1-2, with 7 bases lining up with TRBD1. The germline V gene encodes CDR1 SGHDT and CDR2 YYEEEE. Trimming took 4 bases from V and 0 from J; bases not matched to a gene: 9. This CDR3 is built from 16 residues. CDR3 in DNA: TGTGCCAGCAGCCTATTCTGGACAGGAGCTAACTATGGCTACACCTTC. Its protein is CASSLFWTGANYGYTF.

This sequence joins TRBV18 and TRBJ1-4; D not resolved. The V gene lost 6 bases and the J gene lost 0 bases, with 2 bases spanning the gap. Germline V gene sequence: CDR1 KGHSH, CDR2 LQKENI. This CDR3 region has 12 residues. The CDR3 sequence: CASSATNEKLFF. CDR3 coding DNA: TGTGCCAGCTCCGCAACTAATGAAAAACTGTTTTTT.

DNA of the CDR3: TGTGCCAGCAGTGTACAGGGGCTCAGTGAGCCCCAGCATTTT. It specifies CASSVQGLSEPQHF. The J gene is TRBJ1-5, the V gene TRBV2; 7 bases agree with TRBD1. In germline, CDR1 is SNHLY, CDR2 FYNNEI. Germline trimming cut 4 bases from V and 8 bases from J; bases unmatched to any gene: 8. The CDR3 contains 14 residues.

DNA of the CDR3: TGCAGCGTTAGGGACACCGGCGGTGAAAAACTGTTTTTT. Its protein is CSVRDTGGEKLFF. The V gene is TRBV29-1, the J gene TRBJ1-4, with a tentative D call TRBD1 (6 bases). CDR3 length: 13 amino acids. V lost 5 bases to trimming and J lost 7 bases, with 14 bases between them. Germline-derived CDR1 and CDR2 are SQVTM and ANQGSEA.

The chain recombines TRBV20-1 with TRBJ1-2; no clear D. There are 15 residues in the CDR3. Trimming shortened V by 3 bases and J by 0 bases, and 14 bases separated the two germline ends. Per the germline V gene, CDR1 is DFQATT and CDR2 is SNEGSKA (reference sequence). The CDR3 spells CSASSADTANYGYTF. The CDR3 DNA follows: TGCAGTGCTAGTTCCGCAGACACCGCTAACTATGGCTACACCTTC.

This clone was seen only a few times. The chain employs TRBV5-4 and TRBJ2-6; D is uncertain. Trimming shortened V by 4 bases and J by 3 bases, and 5 bases separated the two germline ends. This CDR3 spans 13 amino acids. Germline V gene lookup returns CDR1 SGHNT and CDR2 YYREEE (reference sequence). CDR3: CASSPGGANVLTF. The CDR3 DNA reads TGTGCCAGCAGCCCGGGTGGGGCCAACGTCCTGACTTTC. The whole variable domain, filled in from reference TRBV5-4 and TRBJ2-6, reads ETGVTQSPTHLIKTRGQQVTLRCSSQSGHNTVSWYQQALGQGPQFIFQYYREEENGRGNFPPRFSGLQFPNYSSELNVNALELDDSALYLCASSPGGANVLTFGAGSRLTVL.

The count of this clone is one. The chain carries TRBV6-5 and TRBJ1-3; the D gene is possibly TRBD1 (5 bases). CDR1 and CDR2 (germline): MNHEY, SVGAGI. There are 14 residues in the CDR3. Trimming stripped 7 bases from V and 2 bases from J, with 12 bases between. The CDR3: CASTDGRAGNTIYF. The CDR3 DNA follows: TGTGCCAGCACCGACGGCAGGGCTGGAAACACCATATATTTT.